This T cell receptor (beta chain) comes out of a study of T cell responses to AZD1222 COVID-19 vaccine. The CDR3 extends over 13 amino acids. The protocol was immunoSEQ multiplex PCR, while the TCRdb copy is restricted to in-frame clones and leaves out a portion. The table includes 100,000 to 120,000 clones, 85% to 90% detected once. The V and J genes are TRBV21-1 and TRBJ1-2. TRBV21-1 is a listed pseudogene. The TCR originated in an adult in good health. Here the sequenced sample was peripheral blood, taken on day 0 of AZD1222 vaccination. CDR3 sequence: CASSGKGFYGYTF. CDR3 DNA: TGTGCCAGCAGCGGAAAGGGCTTCTATGGCTACACCTTC.